This is a list of T cell receptor beta chains from one sample in a study of vaccination and CD4 T cells after COVID-19. Their specific antigens are unknown. TCRdb independently ran MiXCR on the PCR reads; one entry per CDR3 protein. Of approximately 19,000 distinct CDR3 sequences in the sample, 45% to 60% were seen once. The material was CD4+ T cells from blood, cultured in vitro, obtained after SARS-CoV-2 vaccination. These receptors came from a human donor who had recovered from COVID-19. The CDR3 runs from the conserved cysteine through the conserved F or W. Fields, in order: CDR3 DNA, CDR3 protein, J gene, D gene, CDR3 length, clone size, V gene. The D gene is left open where the match is weak. The listing skips clone size in some rows; elsewhere it reads once, few, many or a size class.

TGTGCCACCGACGGTAACTATGGCTACACCTTC	CATDGNYGYTF	TRBJ1-2	NA	11	NA	TRBV6-1
TGTGCCAGCAGTTTGTCTATCGGGGAGGCTGAAGCTTTCTTT	CASSLSIGEAEAFF	TRBJ1-1	NA	14	NA	TRBV27
TGTGCCAGCGGATTTTTCCCGGGTGGCTACACCTTC	CASGFFPGGYTF	TRBJ1-2	NA	12	NA	TRBV6-1
TGCAGTGCAGAACCTCCGGGACTAGTCTTCCAGTTCTTC	CSAEPPGLVFQFF	TRBJ2-1	TRBD2	13	NA	TRBV20-1
TGTGCCAGCAGCTTAGCCGTCAAAGAGACCCAGTACTTC	CASSLAVKETQYF	TRBJ2-5	NA	13	NA	TRBV11-3
TGTGCCAGCAACGCCCCCCGGGAACAAGAGACCCAGTACTTC	CASNAPREQETQYF	TRBJ2-5	NA	14	few	TRBV7-2
TGTGCCAGCAGTTATTCGGGTCGGGGGGCCTACAATTCACCCCTCCACTTT	CASSYSGRGAYNSPLHF	TRBJ1-6	NA	17	NA	TRBV6-5
TGCAGTGCCCACGCGCGGGGCGGCTACAATGAGCAGTTCTTC	CSAHARGGYNEQFF	TRBJ2-1	NA	14	NA	TRBV20-1
TGTGCCAGCAGCGACGCCCAGACCCAGTACTTC	CASSDAQTQYF	TRBJ2-5	NA	11	NA	TRBV6-2/TRBV6-3
TGTGCCAGCAGTGGTCATATCCCCAAAGAGACCCAGTACTTC	CASSGHIPKETQYF	TRBJ2-5	NA	14	NA	TRBV2
TGTGCCAGCAGCTTGTGGACAGGGGGCTATGGCTACACCTTC	CASSLWTGGYGYTF	TRBJ1-2	TRBD1	14	few	TRBV7-2
TGCGCCAGCAGCCCCTCCTACGAGCAGTACTTC	CASSPSYEQYF	TRBJ2-7	NA	11	NA	TRBV5-1
TGTGCCAGCAGTTTCCACAGGGGGAACACTGAAGCTTTCTTT	CASSFHRGNTEAFF	TRBJ1-1	TRBD1	14	few	TRBV27
TGCAGTGCTAGAGTCGGGAGCTCTGGAAACACCATATATTTT	CSARVGSSGNTIYF	TRBJ1-3	NA	14	NA	TRBV20-1
TGTGCCAGTAGCCCCCGGACAGGCCAAATCCCCCAGCATTTT	CASSPRTGQIPQHF	TRBJ1-5	TRBD1	14	NA	TRBV19
TGTGCCACCCTCCCCGTCTCGAGAGTCACTGAGGCTTTCTTT	CATLPVSRVTEAFF	TRBJ1-1	NA	14	NA	TRBV6-1
TGCAGTGCTTCACGGGTTGGAGGTGAAAAACTGTTTTTT	CSASRVGGEKLFF	TRBJ1-4	NA	13	NA	TRBV20-1
TGCGCCAGCAGCCCCGGTGACAGGGGGTCTCCCCAGGGCTACACCTTC	CASSPGDRGSPQGYTF	TRBJ1-2	TRBD1	16	NA	TRBV5-1
TGTGCCAGCAGCTTAAGGGGACAGGGGTCCGCAGATACGCAGTATTTT	CASSLRGQGSADTQYF	TRBJ2-3	TRBD1	16	NA	TRBV7-6
TGTGCCAGCAGGCAGGGTGGGAACACCGGGGAGCTGTTTTTT	CASRQGGNTGELFF	TRBJ2-2	NA	14	few	TRBV2
TGTGCCATCAGTGAGTCTGGAGGGAACACCGGGGAGCTGTTTTTT	CAISESGGNTGELFF	TRBJ2-2	NA	15	few	TRBV10-3
TGCAGTGCTAGCCCCGACAGGGGCCGGGGGAATGAGCAGTTCTTC	CSASPDRGRGNEQFF	TRBJ2-1	TRBD1	15	NA	TRBV20-1
TGTGCCAGCAGTCTCTACAGGGGAGCCGGGGAGCTGTTTTTT	CASSLYRGAGELFF	TRBJ2-2	TRBD1	14	NA	TRBV27
TGCAGTGCTAGACTGGCCAACTACGAGCAGTACTTC	CSARLANYEQYF	TRBJ2-7	NA	12	NA	TRBV20-1
TGTGCCAGCAGCTTAGTGGGGCAGCACACCGGGGAGCTGTTTTTT	CASSLVGQHTGELFF	TRBJ2-2	NA	15	few	TRBV7-8
TGTGCCAGCAGCTTTGGTAGCGGGGGGGCGAACACCGGGGAGCTGTTTTTT	CASSFGSGGANTGELFF	TRBJ2-2	TRBD2	17	NA	TRBV7-2
TGTGCCAGCAGCTTACTCTGGGGGACCGGGGAGCTGTTTTTT	CASSLLWGTGELFF	TRBJ2-2	NA	14	few	TRBV7-3
TGTGCCAGCAGCTTAGCGGGCCAGGGGGGAACCTACGAGCAGTACTTC	CASSLAGQGGTYEQYF	TRBJ2-7	NA	16	once	TRBV11-2